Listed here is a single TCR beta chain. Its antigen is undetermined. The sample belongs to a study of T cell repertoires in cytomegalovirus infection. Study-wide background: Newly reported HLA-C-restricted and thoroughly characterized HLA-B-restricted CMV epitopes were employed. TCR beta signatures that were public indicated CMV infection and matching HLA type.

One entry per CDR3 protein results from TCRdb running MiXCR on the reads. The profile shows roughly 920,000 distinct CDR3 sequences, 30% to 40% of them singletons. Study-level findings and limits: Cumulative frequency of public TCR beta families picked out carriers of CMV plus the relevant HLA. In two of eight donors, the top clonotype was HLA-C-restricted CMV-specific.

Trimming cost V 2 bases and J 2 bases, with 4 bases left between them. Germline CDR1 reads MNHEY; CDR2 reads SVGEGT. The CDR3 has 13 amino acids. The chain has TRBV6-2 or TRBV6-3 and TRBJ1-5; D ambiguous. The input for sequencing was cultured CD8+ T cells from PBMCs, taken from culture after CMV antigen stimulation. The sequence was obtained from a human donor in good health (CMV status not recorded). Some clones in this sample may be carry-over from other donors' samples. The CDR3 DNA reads TGTGCCAGCAGTTACGTCGGCAATCAGCCCCAGCATTTT. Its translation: CASSYVGNQPQHF.